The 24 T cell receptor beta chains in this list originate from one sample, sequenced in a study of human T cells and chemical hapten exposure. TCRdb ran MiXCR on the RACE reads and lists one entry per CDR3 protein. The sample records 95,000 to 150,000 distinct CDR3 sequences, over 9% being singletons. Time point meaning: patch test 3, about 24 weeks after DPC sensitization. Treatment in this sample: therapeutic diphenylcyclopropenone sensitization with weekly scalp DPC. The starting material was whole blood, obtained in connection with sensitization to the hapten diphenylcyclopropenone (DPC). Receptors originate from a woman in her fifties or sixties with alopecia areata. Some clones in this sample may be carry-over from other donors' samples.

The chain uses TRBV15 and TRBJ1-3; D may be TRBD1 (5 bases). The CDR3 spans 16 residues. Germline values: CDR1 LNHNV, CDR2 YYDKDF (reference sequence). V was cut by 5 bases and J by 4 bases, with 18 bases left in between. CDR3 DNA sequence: TGTGCCACCAGCCTAGATCGGGGGAGTGGAGGAAACACCATATATTTT. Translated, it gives CATSLDRGSGGNTIYF.

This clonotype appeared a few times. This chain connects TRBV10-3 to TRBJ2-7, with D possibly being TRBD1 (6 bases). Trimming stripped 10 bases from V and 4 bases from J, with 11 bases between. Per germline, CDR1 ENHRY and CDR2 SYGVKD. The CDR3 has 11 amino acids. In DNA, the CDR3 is TGTGCCACGGCAGGGGTTTACGAGCAGTACTTC. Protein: CATAGVYEQYF.

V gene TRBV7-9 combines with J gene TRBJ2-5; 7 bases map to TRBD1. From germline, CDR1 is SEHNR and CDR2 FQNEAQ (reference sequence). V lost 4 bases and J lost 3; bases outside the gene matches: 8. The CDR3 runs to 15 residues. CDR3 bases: TGTGCCAGCAGCTGGATGACAGGGTCCGAAGAGACCCAGTACTTC. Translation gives CASSWMTGSEETQYF.

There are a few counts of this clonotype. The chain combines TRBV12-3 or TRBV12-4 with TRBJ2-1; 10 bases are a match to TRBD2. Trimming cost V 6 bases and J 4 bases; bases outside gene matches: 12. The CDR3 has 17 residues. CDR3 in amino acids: CASSRVQKLAGYNEQFF. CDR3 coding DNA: TGTGCCAGCAGCCGTGTCCAGAAACTAGCGGGGTACAATGAGCAGTTCTTC.

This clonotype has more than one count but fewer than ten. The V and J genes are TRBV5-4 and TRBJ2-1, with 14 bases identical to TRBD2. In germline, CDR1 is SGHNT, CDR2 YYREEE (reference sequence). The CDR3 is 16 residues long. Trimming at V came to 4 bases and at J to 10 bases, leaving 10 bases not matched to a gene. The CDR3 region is CASSRGTSGSSGEQFF. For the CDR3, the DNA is TGTGCCAGCAGCAGGGGGACTAGCGGGAGTAGCGGGGAGCAGTTCTTC.

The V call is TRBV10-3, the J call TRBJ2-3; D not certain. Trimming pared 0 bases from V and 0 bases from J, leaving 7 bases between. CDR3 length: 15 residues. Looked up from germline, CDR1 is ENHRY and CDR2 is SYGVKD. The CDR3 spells CAISESRQSTDTQYF. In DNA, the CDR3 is TGTGCCATCAGTGAGTCTCGGCAGAGCACAGATACGCAGTATTTT.

CDR3 DNA sequence: TGCAGTGCTAGCCCTAGTTGGGAGGACAAAAACATTCAGTACTTC. Its translation: CSASPSWEDKNIQYF. V and J are TRBV20-1 and TRBJ2-4, with D maybe TRBD2 (6 bases). Germline assignment: CDR1 DFQATT and CDR2 SNEGSKA (reference sequence). V dropped 3 bases and J dropped 3 bases, with 15 bases sitting between them. CDR3 length: 15 amino acids.

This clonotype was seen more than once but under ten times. This chain's CDR3 is CASSPLGSPLHF. The CDR3 DNA reads as TGTGCCAGCAGCCCGTTGGGCTCACCCCTCCACTTT. The chain recombines TRBV7-2 with TRBJ1-6; D is ambiguous. V was shortened by 5 bases and J by 10 bases, with 9 bases between the two germline ends. This CDR3 spans 12 amino acids. The germline V gene has CDR1 SGHTA and CDR2 FQGNSA.

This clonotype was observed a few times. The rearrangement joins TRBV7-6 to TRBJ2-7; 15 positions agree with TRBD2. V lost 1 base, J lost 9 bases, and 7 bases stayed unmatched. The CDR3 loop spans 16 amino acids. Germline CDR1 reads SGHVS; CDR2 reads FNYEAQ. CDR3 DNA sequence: TGTGCCAGCAGCTTAGTATTGGGACTAGCGGGAGGCGGGCAGTACTTC. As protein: CASSLVLGLAGGGQYF.

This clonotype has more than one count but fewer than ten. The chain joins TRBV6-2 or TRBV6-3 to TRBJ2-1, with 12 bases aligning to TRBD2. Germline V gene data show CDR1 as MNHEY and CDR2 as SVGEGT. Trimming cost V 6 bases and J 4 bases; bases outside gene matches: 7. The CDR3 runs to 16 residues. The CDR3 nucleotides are TGTGCCAGCAGACCAGGACTAGCGGGAATATACAATGAGCAGTTCTTC. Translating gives CASRPGLAGIYNEQFF.

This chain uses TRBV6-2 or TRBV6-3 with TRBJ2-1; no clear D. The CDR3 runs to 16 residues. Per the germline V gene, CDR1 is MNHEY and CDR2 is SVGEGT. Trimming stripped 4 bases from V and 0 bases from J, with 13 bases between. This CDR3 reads CASSSPAAFSYNEQFF. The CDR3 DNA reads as TGTGCCAGCAGTTCTCCCGCCGCTTTCTCCTACAATGAGCAGTTCTTC.

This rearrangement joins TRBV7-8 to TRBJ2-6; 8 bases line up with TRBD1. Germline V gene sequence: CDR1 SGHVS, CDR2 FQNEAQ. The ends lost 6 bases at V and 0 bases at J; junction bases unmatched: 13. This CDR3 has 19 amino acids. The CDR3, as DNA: TGTGCCAGCAGTCGAGTGGGGGACAGGCTAGGCTCTGGGGCCAACGTCCTGACTTTC. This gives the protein CASSRVGDRLGSGANVLTF.

CDR3 residues: CASARLTGTGNTEAFF. The CDR3 bases are TGTGCCAGCGCTCGTTTGACAGGTACCGGAAACACTGAAGCTTTCTTT. V gene TRBV5-8 combines with J gene TRBJ1-1; possibly TRBD1 for D (6 bases). Trimming removed 7 bases from V and 2 bases from J, with 21 bases in between. CDR1 is SGHTS and CDR2 is YDEGEE in the germline V gene. This CDR3 has 16 amino acids.

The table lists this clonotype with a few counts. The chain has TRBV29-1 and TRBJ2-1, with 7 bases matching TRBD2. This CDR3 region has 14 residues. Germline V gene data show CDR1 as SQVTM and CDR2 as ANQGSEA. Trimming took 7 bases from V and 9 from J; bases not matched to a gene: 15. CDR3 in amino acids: CSGLSGTSYGEQFF. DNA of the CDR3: TGCAGCGGGCTAAGCGGGACTTCCTATGGTGAGCAGTTCTTC.

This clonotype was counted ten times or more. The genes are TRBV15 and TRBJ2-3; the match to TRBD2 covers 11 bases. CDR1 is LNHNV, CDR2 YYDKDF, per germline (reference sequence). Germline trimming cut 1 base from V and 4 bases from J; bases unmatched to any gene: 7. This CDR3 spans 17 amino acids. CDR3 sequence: CATSRVLPGLAADTQYF. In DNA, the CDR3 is TGTGCCACCAGCAGAGTTCTTCCGGGACTAGCGGCAGATACGCAGTATTTT.

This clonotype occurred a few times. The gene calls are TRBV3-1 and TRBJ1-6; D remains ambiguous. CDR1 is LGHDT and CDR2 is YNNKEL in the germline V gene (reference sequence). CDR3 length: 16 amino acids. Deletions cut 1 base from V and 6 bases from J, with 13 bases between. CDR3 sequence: CASSQVSGGSNSPLHF. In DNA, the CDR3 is TGTGCCAGCAGCCAAGTGTCAGGCGGGTCTAATTCACCCCTCCACTTT. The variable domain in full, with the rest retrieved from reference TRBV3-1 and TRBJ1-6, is DTAVSQTPKYLVTQMGNDKSIKCEQNLGHDTMYWYKQDSKKFLKIMFSYNNKELIINETVPNRFSPKSPDKAHLNLHINSLELGDSAVYFCASSQVSGGSNSPLHFGNGTRLTVT.

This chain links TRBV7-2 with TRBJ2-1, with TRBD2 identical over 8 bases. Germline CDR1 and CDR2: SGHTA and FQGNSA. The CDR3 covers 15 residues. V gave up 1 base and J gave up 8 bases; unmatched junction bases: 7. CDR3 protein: CASSLDGRAADEQFF. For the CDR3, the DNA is TGTGCCAGCAGCTTAGACGGGAGGGCCGCGGATGAGCAGTTCTTC. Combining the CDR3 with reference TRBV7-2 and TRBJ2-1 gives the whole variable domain GAGVSQSPSNKVTEKGKDVELRCDPISGHTALYWYRQSLGQGLEFLIYFQGNSAPDKSGLPSDRFSAERTGGSVSTLTIQRTQQEDSAVYLCASSLDGRAADEQFFGPGTRLTVL.

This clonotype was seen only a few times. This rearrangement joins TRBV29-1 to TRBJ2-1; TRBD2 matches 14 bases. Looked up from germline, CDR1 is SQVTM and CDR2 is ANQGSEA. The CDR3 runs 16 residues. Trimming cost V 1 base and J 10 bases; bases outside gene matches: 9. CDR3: CSVEGPGLAGDREQFF. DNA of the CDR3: TGCAGCGTTGAAGGCCCGGGACTAGCGGGAGATAGGGAGCAGTTCTTC.

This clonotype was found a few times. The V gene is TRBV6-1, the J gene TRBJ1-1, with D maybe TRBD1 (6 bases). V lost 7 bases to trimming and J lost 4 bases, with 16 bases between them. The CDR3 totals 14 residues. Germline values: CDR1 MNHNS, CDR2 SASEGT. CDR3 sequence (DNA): TGTGCCAGCAAACAGGTCCAGGGGACCACTGAAGCTTTCTTT. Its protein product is CASKQVQGTTEAFF.

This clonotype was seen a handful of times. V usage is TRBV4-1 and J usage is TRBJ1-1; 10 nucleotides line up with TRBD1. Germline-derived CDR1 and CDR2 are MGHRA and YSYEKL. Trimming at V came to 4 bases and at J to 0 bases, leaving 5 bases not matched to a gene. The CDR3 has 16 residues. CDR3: CASSPGQGRVNTEAFF. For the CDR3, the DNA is TGCGCCAGCAGCCCGGGACAGGGGAGGGTGAACACTGAAGCTTTCTTT.

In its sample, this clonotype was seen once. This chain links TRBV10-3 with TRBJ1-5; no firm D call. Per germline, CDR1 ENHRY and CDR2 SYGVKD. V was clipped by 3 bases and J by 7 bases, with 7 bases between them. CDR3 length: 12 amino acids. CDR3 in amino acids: CAISEIRQPQHF. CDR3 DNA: TGTGCCATCAGTGAAATAAGGCAGCCCCAGCATTTT.

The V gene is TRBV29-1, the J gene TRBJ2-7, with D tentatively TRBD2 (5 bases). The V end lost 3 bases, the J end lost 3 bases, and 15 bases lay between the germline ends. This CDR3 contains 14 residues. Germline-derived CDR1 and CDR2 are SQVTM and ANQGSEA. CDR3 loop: CSVEDSGAGYEQYF. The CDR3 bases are TGCAGCGTTGAGGACTCCGGAGCCGGCTACGAGCAGTACTTC.

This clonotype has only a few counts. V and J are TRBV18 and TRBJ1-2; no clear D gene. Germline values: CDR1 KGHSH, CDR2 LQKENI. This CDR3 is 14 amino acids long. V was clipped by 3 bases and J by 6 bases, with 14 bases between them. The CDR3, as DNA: TGTGCCAGCTCACCGGAACGACTCCTGGATGGCTACACCTTC. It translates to CASSPERLLDGYTF. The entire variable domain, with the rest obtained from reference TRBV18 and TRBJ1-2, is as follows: NAGVMQNPRHLVRRRGQEARLRCSPMKGHSHVYWYRQLPEEGLKFMVYLQKENIIDESGMPKERFSAEFPKEGPSILRIQQVVRGDSAAYFCASSPERLLDGYTFGSGTRLTVV.

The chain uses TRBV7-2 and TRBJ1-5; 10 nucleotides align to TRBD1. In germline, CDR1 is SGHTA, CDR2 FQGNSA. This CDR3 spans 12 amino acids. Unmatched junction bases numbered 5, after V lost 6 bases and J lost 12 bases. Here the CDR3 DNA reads TGTGCCAGCAGGGTGACAGGGGGCGTCCAGCATTTT. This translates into CASRVTGGVQHF.